A selection of T cell receptor beta chains follows, all from one sample in a study of T cell repertoires in cytomegalovirus infection. No antigens are known for them. TCRdb analysed the reads with MiXCR anew, one entry per CDR3 protein. The repertoire holds hundreds of thousands of distinct CDR3 sequences, with 30% to 35% as singletons. The input for sequencing was cultured PBMCs, taken from culture after CMV antigen stimulation. Receptors originate from a human donor in good health (CMV status not recorded). Some clones in this sample may be carry-over from other donors' samples. The CDR3 runs from the conserved cysteine through the conserved F or W. The D gene is left open where the match is weak. For some rows the clone size is stated as once, few or many, or as a class when expanded; others skip it.

D: NA; size: NA; V: TRBV12-3/TRBV12-4; J: TRBJ1-5; CDR3: CASSPTPGNQPQHF; DNA: TGTGCCAGCAGTCCTACTCCAGGCAATCAGCCCCAGCATTTT
D: NA; size: many; V: TRBV7-2; J: TRBJ2-4; CDR3: CASSLVGAAAKNIQYF; DNA: TGTGCCAGCAGCTTAGTTGGCGCGGCAGCCAAAAACATTCAGTACTTC
D: NA; size: NA; V: TRBV7-9; J: TRBJ2-3; CDR3: CASSLAGAEDTQYF; DNA: TGTGCCAGCAGCTTAGCTGGGGCGGAAGATACGCAGTATTTT
D: NA; size: NA; V: TRBV19; J: TRBJ2-1; CDR3: CATEDTYSYNEQFF; DNA: TGTGCCACAGAAGACACTTACTCCTACAATGAGCAGTTCTTC
D: NA; size: NA; V: TRBV20-1; J: TRBJ2-3; CDR3: CSVEVSAGTQYF; DNA: TGCAGTGTGGAGGTTAGCGCTGGTACGCAGTATTTT
D: NA; size: many; V: TRBV7-8; J: TRBJ2-7; CDR3: CASSFGTDYEQYF; DNA: TGTGCCAGCAGCTTTGGCACGGACTACGAGCAGTACTTC
D: NA; size: NA; V: TRBV5-6; J: TRBJ2-6; CDR3: CASTLAGPGANVLTF; DNA: TGTGCCAGCACCTTGGCCGGGCCTGGGGCCAACGTCCTGACTTTC
D: NA; size: few; V: TRBV7-3; J: TRBJ2-1; CDR3: CASSTGPGLTSINEQFF; DNA: TGTGCCAGCAGCACCGGGCCGGGACTTACTTCCATCAATGAGCAGTTCTTC
D: TRBD2; size: many; V: TRBV7-2; J: TRBJ2-1; CDR3: CASSLPGTSGYNEQFF; DNA: TGTGCCAGCAGCTTGCCCGGGACTAGCGGTTACAATGAGCAGTTCTTC
D: NA; size: many; V: TRBV19; J: TRBJ1-5; CDR3: CASSLARQGVRPNQPQHF; DNA: TGTGCCAGTAGTTTGGCCAGGCAGGGTGTCCGACCTAATCAGCCCCAGCATTTT
D: NA; size: NA; V: TRBV20-1; J: TRBJ2-1; CDR3: CSARAAEAANEQFF; DNA: TGCAGTGCTAGGGCCGCGGAGGCCGCAAATGAGCAGTTCTTC
D: TRBD2; size: NA; V: TRBV7-2; J: TRBJ2-7; CDR3: CASSPGLAGADEQYF; DNA: TGTGCCAGCAGCCCCGGACTAGCGGGAGCAGACGAGCAGTACTTC
D: NA; size: NA; V: TRBV5-4; J: TRBJ2-3; CDR3: CASSPGAGDSTDTQYF; DNA: TGTGCCAGCAGCCCCGGGGCAGGAGATAGCACAGATACGCAGTATTTT
D: NA; size: NA; V: TRBV12-5; J: TRBJ1-2; CDR3: CASGLVDSYGYTF; DNA: TGTGCTAGTGGTTTGGTAGACAGCTATGGCTACACCTTC
D: NA; size: many; V: TRBV7-2; J: TRBJ1-1; CDR3: CASSPRGSPNTEAFF; DNA: TGTGCCAGCAGCCCAAGGGGGTCCCCGAACACTGAAGCTTTCTTT
D: TRBD1; size: few; V: TRBV10-3; J: TRBJ2-7; CDR3: CATTGTGSGTYEQYF; DNA: TGTGCCACCACCGGGACAGGGTCGGGGACCTACGAGCAGTACTTC
D: NA; size: NA; V: TRBV6-5; J: TRBJ2-7; CDR3: CASSSIDSYEQYF; DNA: TGTGCCAGCAGTTCTATTGATTCCTACGAGCAGTACTTC
D: NA; size: NA; V: TRBV4-3; J: TRBJ2-2; CDR3: CASSQDQGASGELFF; DNA: TGCGCCAGCAGCCAAGATCAGGGAGCGTCCGGGGAGCTGTTTTTT
D: NA; size: NA; V: TRBV18; J: TRBJ2-5; CDR3: CASSPTEEGTQYF; DNA: TGTGCCAGCTCACCAACAGAGGAGGGGACCCAGTACTTC
D: NA; size: NA; V: TRBV7-2; J: TRBJ2-7; CDR3: CASSLDAGEQYF; DNA: TGTGCCAGCAGTTTGGACGCGGGCGAGCAGTACTTC
D: NA; size: NA; V: TRBV7-9; J: TRBJ2-5; CDR3: CASSFDSGQETQYF; DNA: TGTGCCAGCAGCTTTGACAGCGGACAAGAGACCCAGTACTTC
D: NA; size: NA; V: TRBV6-6; J: TRBJ2-1; CDR3: CASSGEEGSYNEQFF; DNA: TGTGCCAGCAGTGGGGAAGAGGGGTCCTACAATGAGCAGTTCTTC
D: TRBD1; size: NA; V: TRBV7-2; J: TRBJ1-1; CDR3: CASSPQSGGITEAFF; DNA: TGTGCCAGCAGCCCCCAGTCAGGGGGTATCACTGAAGCTTTCTTT
D: NA; size: NA; V: TRBV19; J: TRBJ1-2; CDR3: CASRPDAPGNYGYTF; DNA: TGTGCCAGTAGGCCCGACGCGCCAGGGAACTATGGCTACACCTTC
D: TRBD1; size: many; V: TRBV7-2; J: TRBJ1-4; CDR3: CASSFGDRLATNEKLFF; DNA: TGTGCCAGCAGCTTTGGGGACAGACTTGCAACTAATGAAAAACTGTTTTTT
D: NA; size: NA; V: TRBV15; J: TRBJ2-2; CDR3: CATRRRVGELFF; DNA: TGTGCCACCAGACGAAGGGTCGGGGAGCTGTTCTTT
D: NA; size: NA; V: TRBV29-1; J: TRBJ2-3; CDR3: CSVTEEAGMTDTQYF; DNA: TGCAGCGTAACGGAGGAGGCGGGGATGACAGATACGCAGTATTTT
D: NA; size: NA; V: TRBV12-3/TRBV12-4; J: TRBJ2-3; CDR3: CASSFPVRGTSTDTQYF; DNA: TGTGCCAGCAGTTTTCCGGTGAGGGGGACTAGCACAGATACGCAGTATTTT
D: NA; size: few; V: TRBV7-8; J: TRBJ1-6; CDR3: CASSVIRPGYAYNSPLHF; DNA: TGTGCCAGCAGCGTCATCAGGCCAGGGTACGCCTATAATTCACCCCTCCACTTT
D: NA; size: many; V: TRBV7-2; J: TRBJ1-5; CDR3: CASSFREGGNQPQHF; DNA: TGTGCCAGCAGCTTTAGGGAGGGGGGCAATCAGCCCCAGCATTTT
D: TRBD1; size: NA; V: TRBV20-1; J: TRBJ2-5; CDR3: CSELTGEETQYF; DNA: TGCAGTGAATTGACAGGGGAAGAGACCCAGTACTTC
D: TRBD1; size: few; V: TRBV3-1; J: TRBJ2-1; CDR3: CASSSGTANNEQFF; DNA: TGTGCCAGCAGCTCCGGGACAGCCAACAATGAGCAGTTCTTC
D: NA; size: few; V: TRBV7-8; J: TRBJ1-5; CDR3: CASSPGQFNPSLFDSNQPQHF; DNA: TGTGCCAGCAGCCCCGGACAGTTCAACCCGTCGTTATTTGATAGCAATCAGCCCCAGCATTTT
D: TRBD1; size: NA; V: TRBV7-9; J: TRBJ1-4; CDR3: CASSLDRQGSYEKLFF; DNA: TGTGCCAGCAGCTTAGACCGACAGGGGTCCTATGAAAAACTGTTTTTT
D: TRBD2; size: few; V: TRBV7-2; J: TRBJ2-3; CDR3: CASSLGLAAPGTQYF; DNA: TGTGCCAGCAGCTTAGGACTAGCAGCCCCGGGGACGCAGTATTTT
D: NA; size: NA; V: TRBV7-9; J: TRBJ1-5; CDR3: CASSLDITGYNQPQHF; DNA: TGTGCCAGCAGCTTAGATATAACCGGCTATAATCAGCCCCAGCATTTT
D: NA; size: NA; V: TRBV6-2/TRBV6-3; J: TRBJ1-2; CDR3: CASTPRQYANYGYTF; DNA: TGTGCCAGCACCCCGAGACAGTACGCTAACTATGGCTACACCTTC
D: TRBD1; size: NA; V: TRBV4-1; J: TRBJ1-6; CDR3: CASSRGQGVVNSPLHF; DNA: TGCGCCAGCAGCCGGGGACAGGGAGTTGTAAATTCACCCCTCCACTTT
D: NA; size: NA; V: TRBV4-2; J: TRBJ1-1; CDR3: CASSQERRAFF; DNA: TGTGCCAGCAGCCAAGAACGACGGGCTTTCTTT
D: NA; size: NA; V: TRBV12-3/TRBV12-4; J: TRBJ2-7; CDR3: CASSLTGVHEQYF; DNA: TGTGCCAGCAGTTTAACGGGGGTCCACGAGCAGTACTTC
D: NA; size: few; V: TRBV6-2/TRBV6-3; J: TRBJ1-1; CDR3: CASSTVGGQLAEAFF; DNA: TGTGCCAGCAGTACGGTTGGGGGGCAGTTGGCTGAAGCTTTCTTT
D: NA; size: few; V: TRBV6-5; J: TRBJ1-3; CDR3: CASSYAGDTIYF; DNA: TGTGCCAGCAGTTACGCGGGGGACACCATATATTTT
D: NA; size: many; V: TRBV7-2; J: TRBJ1-1; CDR3: CASSINREPAFF; DNA: TGTGCCAGCAGCATTAACAGGGAACCAGCTTTCTTT
D: TRBD2; size: many; V: TRBV29-1; J: TRBJ2-3; CDR3: CSATGLAGASTDTQYF; DNA: TGCAGCGCTACCGGACTAGCGGGAGCTAGCACAGATACGCAGTATTTT
D: NA; size: few; V: TRBV30; J: TRBJ2-1; CDR3: CAWSIGRADNEQFF; DNA: TGTGCCTGGAGTATCGGGCGGGCGGACAATGAGCAGTTCTTC
D: TRBD2; size: NA; V: TRBV7-2; J: TRBJ2-3; CDR3: CASSSRTSWGQYF; DNA: TGTGCCAGCAGCTCCAGGACTAGTTGGGGGCAGTATTTT
D: TRBD2; size: NA; V: TRBV2; J: TRBJ2-1; CDR3: CASRTGTIDEQFF; DNA: TGTGCCAGCAGAACCGGGACTATCGATGAGCAGTTCTTC
D: NA; size: many; V: TRBV7-2; J: TRBJ2-1; CDR3: CASSLALGSSNEQFF; DNA: TGTGCCAGCAGCTTAGCGCTCGGATCCAGCAATGAGCAGTTCTTC
D: NA; size: few; V: TRBV7-4; J: TRBJ1-2; CDR3: CASSLGRRNYGYTF; DNA: TGTGCCAGCAGCTTAGGGCGCCGGAACTATGGCTACACCTTC
D: NA; size: few; V: TRBV5-1; J: TRBJ2-3; CDR3: CASSSGQRGADTQYF; DNA: TGCGCCAGCAGCTCCGGACAGAGAGGGGCAGATACGCAGTATTTT
D: NA; size: NA; V: TRBV12-3/TRBV12-4; J: TRBJ2-1; CDR3: CASSPPIADNEQFF; DNA: TGTGCCAGCAGTCCCCCCATAGCGGACAATGAGCAGTTCTTC
D: NA; size: few; V: TRBV7-2; J: TRBJ2-1; CDR3: CASSLSRSVNEQFF; DNA: TGTGCCAGCAGCTTATCTAGGTCCGTCAATGAGCAGTTCTTC
D: NA; size: NA; V: TRBV27; J: TRBJ1-5; CDR3: CASSPSWSETNQPQHF; DNA: TGTGCCAGCAGTCCCTCGTGGTCCGAGACTAATCAGCCCCAGCATTTT
D: NA; size: few; V: TRBV7-8; J: TRBJ2-2; CDR3: CASSLALHTGELFF; DNA: TGTGCCAGCAGCTTAGCGCTACACACCGGGGAGCTGTTTTTT
D: TRBD2; size: once; V: TRBV19; J: TRBJ2-4; CDR3: CASSIGAGRGLAKNIQYF; DNA: TGTGCCAGTAGTATTGGGGCAGGGAGGGGTCTAGCCAAAAACATTCAGTACTTC
D: TRBD2; size: few; V: TRBV5-8; J: TRBJ2-1; CDR3: CASSLTGRGAFGQFF; DNA: TGTGCCAGCAGCTTGACGGGGAGGGGCGCGTTTGGGCAGTTCTTC
D: NA; size: NA; V: TRBV4-3; J: TRBJ1-1; CDR3: CASSQDQDTEAFF; DNA: TGCGCCAGCAGCCAAGATCAGGATACTGAAGCTTTCTTT
D: TRBD1; size: NA; V: TRBV5-4; J: TRBJ2-2; CDR3: CASSLGGTGEVDGELFF; DNA: TGTGCCAGCAGCTTGGGGGGGACAGGGGAAGTCGACGGGGAGCTGTTTTTT
D: NA; size: NA; V: TRBV7-2; J: TRBJ2-5; CDR3: CASSWGRGGETQYF; DNA: TGTGCCAGCAGCTGGGGTCGAGGGGGGGAGACCCAGTACTTC
D: NA; size: NA; V: TRBV7-6; J: TRBJ2-6; CDR3: CASSDQSLGKSYSGANVLTF; DNA: TGTGCCAGCAGCGACCAAAGTCTAGGAAAATCCTACTCTGGGGCCAACGTCCTGACTTTC